This TCR beta chain was identified during a study of blood T cell repertoires in COVID-19. Turning to the study itself: Material from acute and convalescent COVID-19 was sourced from the United States, Italy and Spain.

The method was immunoSEQ multiplex PCR; TCRdb's version includes in-frame clones alone and lacks a portion of them. Of approximately 150,000 clones listed, around 87% are singletons. This CDR3 spans 14 amino acids. Trimming took off 2 bases at V and 5 bases at J, with 7 bases between the two ends. The germline V gene has CDR1 SNHLY and CDR2 FYNNEI. This TCR was recovered from a woman older than 75 with COVID-19, enrolled during active disease. Sequenced sample: peripheral blood. The chain is built from TRBV2 and TRBJ1-6; D call uncertain. The CDR3 sequence: CASSEQRDNSPLHF. The CDR3 nucleotides read TGTGCCAGCAGTGAACAGCGAGATAATTCACCCCTCCACTTT.